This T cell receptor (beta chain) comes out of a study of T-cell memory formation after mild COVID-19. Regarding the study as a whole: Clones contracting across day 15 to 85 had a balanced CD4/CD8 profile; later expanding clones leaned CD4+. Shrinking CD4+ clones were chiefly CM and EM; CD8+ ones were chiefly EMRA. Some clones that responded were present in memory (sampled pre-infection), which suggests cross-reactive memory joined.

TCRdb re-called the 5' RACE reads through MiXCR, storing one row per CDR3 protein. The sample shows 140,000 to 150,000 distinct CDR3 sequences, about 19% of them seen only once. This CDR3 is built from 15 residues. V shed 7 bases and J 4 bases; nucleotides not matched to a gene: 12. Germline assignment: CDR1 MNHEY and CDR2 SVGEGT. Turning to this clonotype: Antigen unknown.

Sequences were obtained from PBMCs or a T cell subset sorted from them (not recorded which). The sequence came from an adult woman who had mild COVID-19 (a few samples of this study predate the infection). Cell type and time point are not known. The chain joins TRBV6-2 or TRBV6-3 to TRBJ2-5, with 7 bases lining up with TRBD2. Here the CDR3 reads CASTDGLGGRETQYF. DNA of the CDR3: TGTGCCAGCACCGACGGGCTGGGCGGGAGAGAGACCCAGTACTTC.